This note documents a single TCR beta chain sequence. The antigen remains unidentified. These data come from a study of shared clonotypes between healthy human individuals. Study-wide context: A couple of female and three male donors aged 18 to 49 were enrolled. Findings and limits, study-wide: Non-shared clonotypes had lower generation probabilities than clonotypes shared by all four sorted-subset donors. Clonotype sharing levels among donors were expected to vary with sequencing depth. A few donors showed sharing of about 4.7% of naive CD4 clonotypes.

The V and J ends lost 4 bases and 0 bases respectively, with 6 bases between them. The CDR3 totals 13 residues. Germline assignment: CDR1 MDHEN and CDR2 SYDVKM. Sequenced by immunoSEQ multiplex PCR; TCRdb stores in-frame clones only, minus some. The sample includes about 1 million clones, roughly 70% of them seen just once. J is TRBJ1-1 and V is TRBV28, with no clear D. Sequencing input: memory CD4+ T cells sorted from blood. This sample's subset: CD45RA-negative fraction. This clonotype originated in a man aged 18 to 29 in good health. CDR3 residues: CASSSDMNTEAFF. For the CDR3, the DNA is TGTGCCAGCAGTTCAGACATGAACACTGAAGCTTTCTTT.